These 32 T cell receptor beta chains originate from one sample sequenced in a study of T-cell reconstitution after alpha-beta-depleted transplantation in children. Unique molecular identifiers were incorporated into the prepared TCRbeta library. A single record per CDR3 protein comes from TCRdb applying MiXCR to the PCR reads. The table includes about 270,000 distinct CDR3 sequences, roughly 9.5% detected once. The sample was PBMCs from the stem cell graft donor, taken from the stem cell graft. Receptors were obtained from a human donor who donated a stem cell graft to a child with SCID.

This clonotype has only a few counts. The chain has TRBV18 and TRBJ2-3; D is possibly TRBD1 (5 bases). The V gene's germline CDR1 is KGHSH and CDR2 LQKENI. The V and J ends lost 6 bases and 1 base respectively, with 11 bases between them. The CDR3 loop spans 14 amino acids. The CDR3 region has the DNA TGTGCCAGCTCTCGCTCCAGGGGCACAGATACGCAGTATTTT. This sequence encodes CASSRSRGTDTQYF.

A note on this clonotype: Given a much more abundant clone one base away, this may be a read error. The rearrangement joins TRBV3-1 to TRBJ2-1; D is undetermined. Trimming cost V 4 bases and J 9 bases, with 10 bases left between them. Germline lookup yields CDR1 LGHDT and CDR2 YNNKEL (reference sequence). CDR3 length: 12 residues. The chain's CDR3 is CASSPTWGEQFF. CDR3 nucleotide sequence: TGTGCCAGCAGCCCAACATGGGGTGAGCAGTTCTTC.

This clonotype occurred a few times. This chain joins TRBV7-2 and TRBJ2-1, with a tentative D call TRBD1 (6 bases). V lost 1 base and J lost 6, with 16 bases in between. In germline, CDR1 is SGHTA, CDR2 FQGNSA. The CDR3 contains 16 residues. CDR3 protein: CASSLEVGALLNEQFF. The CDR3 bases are TGTGCCAGCAGCTTAGAGGTGGGGGCCCTGCTCAATGAGCAGTTCTTC.

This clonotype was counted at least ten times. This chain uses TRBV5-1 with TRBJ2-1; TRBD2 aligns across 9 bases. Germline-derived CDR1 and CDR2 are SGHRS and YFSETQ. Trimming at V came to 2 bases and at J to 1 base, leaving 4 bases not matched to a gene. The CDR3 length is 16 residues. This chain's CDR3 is CASSFISGGSYNEQFF. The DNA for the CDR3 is TGCGCCAGCAGCTTTATAAGCGGGGGGTCCTACAATGAGCAGTTCTTC.

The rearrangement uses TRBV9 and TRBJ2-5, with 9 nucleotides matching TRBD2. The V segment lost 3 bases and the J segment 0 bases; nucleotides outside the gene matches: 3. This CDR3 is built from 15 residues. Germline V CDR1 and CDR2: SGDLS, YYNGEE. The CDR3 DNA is TGTGCCAGCAGCGATGCGGGGGGGGACCAAGAGACCCAGTACTTC. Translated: CASSDAGGDQETQYF.

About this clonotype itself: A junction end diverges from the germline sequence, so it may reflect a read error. CDR3 region: CAGSLGGGPYEQYF. In DNA, the CDR3 is TGTGCCGGCAGTTTAGGAGGGGGCCCCTACGAGCAGTACTTC. V is TRBV27 and J is TRBJ2-7; D perhaps matches TRBD1 (7 bases). The CDR3 totals 14 residues. Looked up from germline, CDR1 is MNHEY and CDR2 is SMNVEV (reference sequence).

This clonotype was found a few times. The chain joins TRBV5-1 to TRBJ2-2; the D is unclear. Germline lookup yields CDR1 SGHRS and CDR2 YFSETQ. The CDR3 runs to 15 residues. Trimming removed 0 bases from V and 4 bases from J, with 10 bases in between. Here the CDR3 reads CASSLGRAPTGELFF. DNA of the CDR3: TGCGCCAGCAGCTTGGGTCGGGCACCCACCGGGGAGCTGTTTTTT.

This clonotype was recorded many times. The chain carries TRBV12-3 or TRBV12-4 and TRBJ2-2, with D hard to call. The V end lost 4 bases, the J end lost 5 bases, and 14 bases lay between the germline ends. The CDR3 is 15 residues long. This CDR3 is CASSSNILVTGELFF. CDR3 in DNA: TGTGCCAGCAGTTCAAATATCCTGGTTACCGGGGAGCTGTTTTTT.

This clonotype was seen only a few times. The CDR3 reads CASTLTGGNYGYTF. The DNA of the CDR3 is TGTGCCAGCACTCTGACAGGGGGCAACTATGGCTACACCTTC. The chain joins TRBV12-3 or TRBV12-4 to TRBJ1-2; TRBD1 aligns across 10 bases. The junction had 4 bases not matched to a gene; V was cut back by 7 bases and J by 2 bases. This CDR3 is 14 amino acids long.

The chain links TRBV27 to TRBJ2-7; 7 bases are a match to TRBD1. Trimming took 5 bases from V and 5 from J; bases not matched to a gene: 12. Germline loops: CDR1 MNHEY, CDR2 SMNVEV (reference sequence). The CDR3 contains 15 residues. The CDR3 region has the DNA TGTGCCAGCAGTGTCTCACCTACGAGGGGGCACGAGCAGTACTTC. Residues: CASSVSPTRGHEQYF.

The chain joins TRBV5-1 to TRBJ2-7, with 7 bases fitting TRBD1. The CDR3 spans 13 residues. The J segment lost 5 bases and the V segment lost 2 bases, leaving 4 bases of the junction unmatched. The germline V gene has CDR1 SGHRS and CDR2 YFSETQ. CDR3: CASSFDRADEQYF. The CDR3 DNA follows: TGCGCCAGCAGCTTTGACAGGGCGGACGAGCAGTACTTC.

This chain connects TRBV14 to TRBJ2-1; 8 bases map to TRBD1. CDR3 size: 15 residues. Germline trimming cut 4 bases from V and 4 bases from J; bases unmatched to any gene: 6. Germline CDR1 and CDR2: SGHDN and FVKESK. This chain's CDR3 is CASSLRTGIYNEQFF. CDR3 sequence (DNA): TGTGCCAGCAGCCTTCGGACAGGGATTTACAATGAGCAGTTCTTC. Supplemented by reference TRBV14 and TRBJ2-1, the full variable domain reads EAGVTQFPSHSVIEKGQTVTLRCDPISGHDNLYWYRRVMGKEIKFLLHFVKESKQDESGMPNNRFLAERTGGTYSTLKVQPAELEDSGVYFCASSLRTGIYNEQFFGPGTRLTVL.

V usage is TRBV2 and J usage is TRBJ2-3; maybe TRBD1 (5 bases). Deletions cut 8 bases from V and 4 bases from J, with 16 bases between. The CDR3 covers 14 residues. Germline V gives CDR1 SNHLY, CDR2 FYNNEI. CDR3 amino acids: CASQAGARADTQYF. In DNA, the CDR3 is TGTGCCAGCCAAGCTGGGGCCAGGGCAGATACGCAGTATTTT.

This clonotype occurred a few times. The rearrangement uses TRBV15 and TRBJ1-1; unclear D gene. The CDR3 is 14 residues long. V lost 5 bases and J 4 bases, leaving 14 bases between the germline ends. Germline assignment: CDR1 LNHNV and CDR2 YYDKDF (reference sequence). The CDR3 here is CATSPLLKGTEAFF. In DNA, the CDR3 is TGTGCCACCAGCCCCCTGTTAAAGGGCACTGAAGCTTTCTTT.

The CDR3 sequence: CSVGGGKESYEQYF. The CDR3 DNA is TGCAGCGTTGGAGGGGGGAAGGAATCCTACGAGCAGTACTTC. V usage is TRBV29-1 and J usage is TRBJ2-7, with D tentatively TRBD1 or TRBD2 (6 bases each). In germline, CDR1 is SQVTM, CDR2 ANQGSEA. This CDR3 contains 14 residues. V shed 4 bases and J shed 1 base, with 14 bases lying between them.

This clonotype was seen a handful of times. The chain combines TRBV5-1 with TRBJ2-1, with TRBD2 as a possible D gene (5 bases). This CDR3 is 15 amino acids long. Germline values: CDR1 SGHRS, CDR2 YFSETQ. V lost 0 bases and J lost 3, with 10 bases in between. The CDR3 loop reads CASSLAAGYYNEQFF. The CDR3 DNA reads TGCGCCAGCAGCTTGGCGGCGGGTTACTACAATGAGCAGTTCTTC.

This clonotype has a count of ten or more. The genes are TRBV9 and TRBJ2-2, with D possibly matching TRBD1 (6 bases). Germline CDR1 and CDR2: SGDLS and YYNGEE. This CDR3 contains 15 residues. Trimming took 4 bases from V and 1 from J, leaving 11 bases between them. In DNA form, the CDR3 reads TGTGCCAGCAGCCCCCGACAGGAGAACACCGGGGAGCTGTTTTTT. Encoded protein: CASSPRQENTGELFF.

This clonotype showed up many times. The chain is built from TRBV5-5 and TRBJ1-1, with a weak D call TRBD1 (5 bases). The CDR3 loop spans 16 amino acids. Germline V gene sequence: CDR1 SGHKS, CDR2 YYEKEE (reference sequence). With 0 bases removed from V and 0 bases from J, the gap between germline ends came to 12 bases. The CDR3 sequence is CASSLEGSDMNTEAFF. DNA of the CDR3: TGTGCCAGCAGCTTGGAGGGGTCAGATATGAACACTGAAGCTTTCTTT.

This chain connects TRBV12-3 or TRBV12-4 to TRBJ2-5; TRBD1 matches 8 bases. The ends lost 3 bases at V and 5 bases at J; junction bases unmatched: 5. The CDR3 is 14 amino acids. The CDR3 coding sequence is TGTGCCAGCAGTTTGACAGGGGAGGTCGAGACCCAGTACTTC. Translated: CASSLTGEVETQYF.

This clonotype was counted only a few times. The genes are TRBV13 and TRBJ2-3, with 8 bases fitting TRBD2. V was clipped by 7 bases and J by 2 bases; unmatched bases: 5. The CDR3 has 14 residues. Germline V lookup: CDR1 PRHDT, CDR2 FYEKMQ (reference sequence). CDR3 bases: TGTGCCAGCAACCGGGGGGGACTCACAGATACGCAGTATTTT. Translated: CASNRGGLTDTQYF.

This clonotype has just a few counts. CDR3 in amino acids: CSASSLDQLYEQYF. The CDR3 DNA is TGCAGTGCTAGCAGTCTCGATCAACTCTACGAGCAGTACTTC. The rearrangement joins TRBV20-1 to TRBJ2-7; D gene uncertain. CDR1 and CDR2 from the germline V gene are DFQATT and SNEGSKA (reference sequence). V was cut by 3 bases and J by 3 bases, with 15 bases left in between. The CDR3 is 14 amino acids.

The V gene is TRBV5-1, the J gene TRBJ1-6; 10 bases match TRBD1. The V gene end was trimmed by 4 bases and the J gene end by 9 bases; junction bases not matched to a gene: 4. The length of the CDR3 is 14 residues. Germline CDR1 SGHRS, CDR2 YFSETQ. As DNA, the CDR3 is TGCGCCAGCAGCGACCGGGACAGGGGTTCACCCCTCCACTTT. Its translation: CASSDRDRGSPLHF.

CDR3 amino acids: CASSDVKGSYGTGELFF. CDR3 bases: TGTGCCAGCAGTGATGTTAAAGGGTCTTATGGAACCGGGGAGCTGTTTTTT. The chain combines TRBV2 with TRBJ2-2; D not resolved. V was shortened by 3 bases and J by 5 bases, with 19 bases between the two germline ends. The CDR3 sequence is 17 residues long. The germline CDR1 and CDR2 sequences are SNHLY and FYNNEI.

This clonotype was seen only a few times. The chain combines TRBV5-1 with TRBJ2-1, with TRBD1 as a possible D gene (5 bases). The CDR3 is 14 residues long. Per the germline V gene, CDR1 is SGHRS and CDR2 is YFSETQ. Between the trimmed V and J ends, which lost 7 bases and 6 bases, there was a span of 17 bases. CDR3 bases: TGCGCCAGCCAGGGCGGCCCCATAGGCAATGAGCAGTTCTTC. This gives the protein CASQGGPIGNEQFF.

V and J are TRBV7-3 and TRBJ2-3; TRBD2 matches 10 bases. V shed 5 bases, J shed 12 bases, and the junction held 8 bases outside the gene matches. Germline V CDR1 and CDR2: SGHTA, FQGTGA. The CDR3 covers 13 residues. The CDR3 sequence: CASSQLAGEKQYF. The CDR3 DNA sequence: TGTGCCAGCAGCCAGCTAGCGGGGGAGAAACAGTATTTT.

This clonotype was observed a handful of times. CDR3 region: CASSATSGGAGEQYF. The CDR3 nucleotides read TGTGCCAGCAGTGCCACTAGCGGGGGGGCCGGGGAGCAGTACTTC. The rearrangement joins TRBV6-1 to TRBJ2-7; 13 positions agree with TRBD2. The V gene's germline CDR1 is MNHNS and CDR2 SASEGT. V lost 4 bases, J lost 7 bases, and 7 bases stayed unmatched. This CDR3 is 15 amino acids long.

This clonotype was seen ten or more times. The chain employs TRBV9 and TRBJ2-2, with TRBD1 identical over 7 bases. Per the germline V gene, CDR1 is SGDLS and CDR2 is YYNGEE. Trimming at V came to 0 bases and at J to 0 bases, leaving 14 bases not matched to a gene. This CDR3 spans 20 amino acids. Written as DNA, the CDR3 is TGTGCCAGCAGCGTAGCCCCAGCCCCTCAGGGACAGCCGAACACCGGGGAGCTGTTTTTT. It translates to CASSVAPAPQGQPNTGELFF.

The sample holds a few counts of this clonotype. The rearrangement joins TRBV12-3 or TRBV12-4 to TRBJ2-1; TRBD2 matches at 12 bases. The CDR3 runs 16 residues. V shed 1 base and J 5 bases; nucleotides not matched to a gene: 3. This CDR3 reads CASSLGTSGAHNEQFF. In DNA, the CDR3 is TGTGCCAGCAGTTTAGGGACTAGCGGGGCCCACAATGAGCAGTTCTTC.

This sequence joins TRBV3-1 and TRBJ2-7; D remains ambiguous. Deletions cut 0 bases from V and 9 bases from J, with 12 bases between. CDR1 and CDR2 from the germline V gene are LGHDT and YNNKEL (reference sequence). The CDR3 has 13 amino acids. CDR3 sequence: CASSQDGTAGQYF. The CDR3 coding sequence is TGTGCCAGCAGCCAAGATGGAACCGCCGGGCAGTACTTC.

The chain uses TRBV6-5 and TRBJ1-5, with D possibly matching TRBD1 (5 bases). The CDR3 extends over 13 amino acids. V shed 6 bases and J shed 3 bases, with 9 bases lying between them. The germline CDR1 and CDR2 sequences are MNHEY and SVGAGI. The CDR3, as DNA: TGTGCCAGCAGGGGAGGGGACAATCAGCCCCAGCATTTT. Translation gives CASRGGDNQPQHF.

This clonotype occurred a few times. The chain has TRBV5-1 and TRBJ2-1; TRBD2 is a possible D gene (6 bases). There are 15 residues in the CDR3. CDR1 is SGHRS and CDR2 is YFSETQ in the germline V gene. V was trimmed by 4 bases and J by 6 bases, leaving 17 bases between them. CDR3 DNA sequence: TGCGCCAGCAGCCATAAACCGGGAGCCCCCAATGAGCAGTTCTTC. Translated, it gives CASSHKPGAPNEQFF.

For the CDR3, the DNA is TGTGCCAGCAGCTTAGTAGAGAGGGCTGAAGCTTTCTTT. It encodes CASSLVERAEAFF. The chain links TRBV7-6 to TRBJ1-1; no clear D gene. V was shortened by 1 base and J by 6 bases, with 9 bases between the two germline ends. Germline lookup yields CDR1 SGHVS and CDR2 FNYEAQ. The CDR3 loop spans 13 amino acids.